This TCR beta chain was captured in a study of spatial heterogeneity in lung cancer. This CDR3 has 16 amino acids. V lost 0 bases and J lost 2, with 15 bases in between. Germline assignment: CDR1 SGHDT and CDR2 YYEEEE. TCRdb re-called the 5' RACE reads with MiXCR, one entry per CDR3 protein. The sample records some 64,000 distinct CDR3 sequences, 8% to 9% being singletons. To note about this clonotype: Its antigen is undetermined.

Noted time point: sample taken at primary tumor resection. Without sorting, whole RNA was sequenced from tumor, nontumor lung or frozen PBMC. There were 72 donors, all of them untreated patients with early-stage non-small cell lung cancer. The study's findings and limits: TCRs found ubiquitously expanded in tumor appeared in blood more at resection than at follow-up.

The chain couples TRBV5-6 to TRBJ2-7; possible D gene TRBD1, 6 bases. The source is a female donor with early-stage non-small cell lung cancer. This sample comprised PBMCs, obtained at surgery. CDR3 region: CASSLGWTEQTYEQYF. The CDR3 nucleotides read TGTGCCAGCAGCTTGGGCTGGACAGAGCAGACCTACGAGCAGTACTTC.